This T cell receptor (beta chain) was retrieved from a study of read filtering for tumor transcriptome and immune sequencing. The wider study: Mean patient age was roughly 66 years, range 47 to 80; roughly 18 male, around 15 female.

This clonotype occurred many times. Its antigen is not known. Looked up from germline, CDR1 is SGHVS and CDR2 is FNYEAQ. The CDR3 spans 14 residues. Trimming removed 4 bases from V and 3 bases from J, with 9 bases in between. Broader study findings: Without single-read clonotypes, shared clonotype proportions correlated more between IR-seq and RNA-seq.

Every patient had bone marrow sampled while the disease was active. From 350 to 500 ng of RNA, a library with molecular barcoded alpha/delta and beta/gamma adaptors was made. TCRdb recomputed calls from the reads with MiXCR, one row per CDR3 protein. The sample records 30,000 to 35,000 distinct CDR3 sequences, about a fifth being singletons. V and J are TRBV7-6 and TRBJ1-4; D may be TRBD1 (5 bases). The sample taken for sequencing was a population of CD138-negative cells sorted from bone marrow. The sequence came from a donor over 35 with multiple myeloma. CDR3 coding DNA: TGTGCCAGCAGCTCAGGGAGGGCTAATGAAAAACTGTTTTTT. Its protein product is CASSSGRANEKLFF.